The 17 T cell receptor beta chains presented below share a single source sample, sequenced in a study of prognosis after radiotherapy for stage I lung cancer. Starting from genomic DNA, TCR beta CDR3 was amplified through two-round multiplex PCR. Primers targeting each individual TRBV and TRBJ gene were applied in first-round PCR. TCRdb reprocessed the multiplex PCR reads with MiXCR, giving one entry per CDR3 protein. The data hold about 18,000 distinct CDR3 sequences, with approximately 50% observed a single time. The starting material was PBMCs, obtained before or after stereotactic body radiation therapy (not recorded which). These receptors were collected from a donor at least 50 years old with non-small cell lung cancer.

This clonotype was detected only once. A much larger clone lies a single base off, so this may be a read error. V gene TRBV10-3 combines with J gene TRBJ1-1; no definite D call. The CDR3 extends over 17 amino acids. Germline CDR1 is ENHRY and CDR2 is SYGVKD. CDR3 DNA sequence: TGTGCCATCAGTGATAGGGTATCCATCGTGAGGAACAATGAAGCTTTCTTT. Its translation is CAISDRVSIVRNNEAFF.

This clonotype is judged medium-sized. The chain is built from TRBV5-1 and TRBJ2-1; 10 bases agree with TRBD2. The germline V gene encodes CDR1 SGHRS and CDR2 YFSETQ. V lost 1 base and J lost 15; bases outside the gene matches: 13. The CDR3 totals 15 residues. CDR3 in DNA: TGCGCCAGCAGCTTGCTGCTAGCGGGAGACACCGGGCCGTTCTTC. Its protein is CASSLLLAGDTGPFF.

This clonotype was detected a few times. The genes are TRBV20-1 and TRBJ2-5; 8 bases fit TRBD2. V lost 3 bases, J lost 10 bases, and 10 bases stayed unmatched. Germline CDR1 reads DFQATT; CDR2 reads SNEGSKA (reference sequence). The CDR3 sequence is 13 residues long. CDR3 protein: CSARRDSGGGQYF. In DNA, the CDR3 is TGCAGTGCTAGGCGGGACTCCGGGGGGGGCCAGTACTTC.

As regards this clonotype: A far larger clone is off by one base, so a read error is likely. The CDR3 loop is CASSDRTIGIYEQYF. The CDR3, as DNA: TGTGCCAGCAGTGACCGGACTATCGGGATCTACGAGCAGTACTTC. This chain uses TRBV6-4 with TRBJ2-7, with a weak D call TRBD2 (6 bases). The V gene lost 2 bases and the J gene lost 3 bases, with 14 bases spanning the gap. CDR1 is MRHNA, CDR2 SNTAGT, per germline. The CDR3 length is 15 residues.

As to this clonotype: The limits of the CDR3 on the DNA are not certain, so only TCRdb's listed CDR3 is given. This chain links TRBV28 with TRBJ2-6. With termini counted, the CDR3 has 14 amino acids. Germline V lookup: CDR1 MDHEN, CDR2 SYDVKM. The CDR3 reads CASSFGFGANVLNF.

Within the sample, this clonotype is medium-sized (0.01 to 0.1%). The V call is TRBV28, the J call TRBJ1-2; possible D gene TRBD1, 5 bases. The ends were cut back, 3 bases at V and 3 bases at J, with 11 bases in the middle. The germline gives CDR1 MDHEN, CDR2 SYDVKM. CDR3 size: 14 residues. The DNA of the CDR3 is TGTGCCAGCAGTTTCATCGGGACGGACTATGGCTACACCTTC. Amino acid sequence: CASSFIGTDYGYTF.

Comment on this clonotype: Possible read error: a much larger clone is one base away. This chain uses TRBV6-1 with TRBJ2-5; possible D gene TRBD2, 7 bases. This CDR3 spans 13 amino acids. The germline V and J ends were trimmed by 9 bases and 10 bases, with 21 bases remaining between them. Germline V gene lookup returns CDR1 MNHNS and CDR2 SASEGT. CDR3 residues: CARSPPGGGSQYF. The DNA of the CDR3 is TGTGCCAGAAGTCCTCCCGGGGGCGGGAGCCAGTACTTC.

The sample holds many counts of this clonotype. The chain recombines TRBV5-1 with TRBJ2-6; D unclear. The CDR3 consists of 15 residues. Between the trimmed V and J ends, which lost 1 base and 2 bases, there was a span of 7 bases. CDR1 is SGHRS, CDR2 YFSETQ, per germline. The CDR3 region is CASSLMAAGANVLTF. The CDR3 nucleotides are TGCGCCAGCAGCTTGATGGCGGCTGGGGCCAACGTCCTGACTTTC.

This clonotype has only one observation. Here the CDR3 DNA reads TGTGCCAGCAGCTTAACGGGACAGGGATCGAACGAGCAGTACTTC. Translated: CASSLTGQGSNEQYF. The chain uses TRBV7-2 and TRBJ2-7; 9 bases match TRBD1. Germline V CDR1 and CDR2: SGHTA, FQGNSA. The CDR3 has 15 amino acids. J gave up 5 bases and V 2 bases, and 7 bases lay outside the gene matches. Full variable domain (missing parts from reference TRBV7-2 and TRBJ2-7): GAGVSQSPSNKVTEKGKDVELRCDPISGHTALYWYRQSLGQGLEFLIYFQGNSAPDKSGLPSDRFSAERTGGSVSTLTIQRTQQEDSAVYLCASSLTGQGSNEQYFGPGTRLTVT.

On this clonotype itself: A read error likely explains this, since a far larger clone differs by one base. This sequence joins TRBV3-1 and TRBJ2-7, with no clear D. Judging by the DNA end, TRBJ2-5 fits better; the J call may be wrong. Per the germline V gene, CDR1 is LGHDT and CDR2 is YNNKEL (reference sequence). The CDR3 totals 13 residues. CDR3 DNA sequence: TGTGCCAGCATCCGGGTTAATTGGGAGACCCAGTACTTC. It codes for CASIRVNWETQYF.

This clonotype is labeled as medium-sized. The DNA of the CDR3 is TGTGCCAGCAGCGCGCGGGGCGGGACAGGCAATTGGGGCACAGATACGCAGTATTTT. Its protein product is CASSARGGTGNWGTDTQYF. The chain recombines TRBV7-9 with TRBJ2-3; 8 bases are a match to TRBD1. This CDR3 contains 19 residues. Germline CDR1 reads SEHNR; CDR2 reads FQNEAQ (reference sequence). Germline trimming cut 5 bases from V and 1 base from J; bases unmatched to any gene: 17.

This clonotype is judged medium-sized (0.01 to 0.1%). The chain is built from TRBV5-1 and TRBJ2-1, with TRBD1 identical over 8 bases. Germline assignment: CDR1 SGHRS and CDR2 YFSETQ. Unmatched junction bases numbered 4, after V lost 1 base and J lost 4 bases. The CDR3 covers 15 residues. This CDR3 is CASSLTGQVYNEQFF. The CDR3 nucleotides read TGCGCCAGCAGCTTGACGGGACAGGTTTACAATGAGCAGTTCTTC.

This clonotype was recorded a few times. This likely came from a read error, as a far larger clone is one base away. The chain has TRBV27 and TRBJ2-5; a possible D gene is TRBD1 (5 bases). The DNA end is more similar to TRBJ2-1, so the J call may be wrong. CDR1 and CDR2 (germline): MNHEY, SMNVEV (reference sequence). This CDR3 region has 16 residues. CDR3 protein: CASSGDWGSPYNEQFF. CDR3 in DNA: TGTGCCAGCAGTGGAGACTGGGGCAGTCCCTACAATGAGCAGTTCTTC.

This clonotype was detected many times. CDR3 amino acids: CASSLETGYTGELFF. In DNA form, the CDR3 reads TGTGCCAGCAGCTTAGAAACAGGGTACACCGGGGAGCTGTTTTTT. The chain carries TRBV7-8 and TRBJ2-2, with a possible D match to TRBD1 (6 bases). Germline-derived CDR1 and CDR2 are SGHVS and FQNEAQ. V lost 1 base, J lost 3 bases, and 9 bases lay in between. This CDR3 spans 15 amino acids.

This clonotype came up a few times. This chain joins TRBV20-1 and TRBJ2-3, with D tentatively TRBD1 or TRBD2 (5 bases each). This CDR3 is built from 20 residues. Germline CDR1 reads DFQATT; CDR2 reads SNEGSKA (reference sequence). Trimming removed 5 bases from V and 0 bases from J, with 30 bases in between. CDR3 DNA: TGCAGTGCTGAGGGTGTAGATGGGGGATGGAACGGAGCTAGCACAGATACGCAGTATTTT. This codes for CSAEGVDGGWNGASTDTQYF.

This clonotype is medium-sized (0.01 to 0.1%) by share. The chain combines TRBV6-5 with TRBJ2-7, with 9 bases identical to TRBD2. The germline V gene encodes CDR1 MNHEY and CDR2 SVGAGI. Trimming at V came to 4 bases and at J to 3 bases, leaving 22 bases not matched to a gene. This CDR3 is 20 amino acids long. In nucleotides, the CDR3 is TGTGCCAGCAGTTGCCCTCTTAGCGGGAGAAATTCTACTCGTTGCTACGAGCAGTACTTC. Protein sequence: CASSCPLSGRNSTRCYEQYF.

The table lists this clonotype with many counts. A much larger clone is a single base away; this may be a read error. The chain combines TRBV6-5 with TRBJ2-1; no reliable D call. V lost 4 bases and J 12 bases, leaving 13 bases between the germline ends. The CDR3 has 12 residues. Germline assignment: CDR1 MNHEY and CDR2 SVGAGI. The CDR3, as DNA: TGTGCCAGCAGTTCTAGTCTGTATGGGCAGTTCTTC. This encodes CASSSSLYGQFF.